The 27 T cell receptor beta chains presented below share a single source sample, sequenced in a study of a mutant IDH1 vaccine in newly diagnosed glioma. Antigens of these TCRs are unknown. The time point: week 23, last vaccination. Mutant IDH1 20-mer peptide, at 300 ug, made up each vaccine dose, with topical imiquimod. Only in-frame clones appear in the TCRdb table, and some are missing; sequencing was by immunoSEQ multiplex PCR. The sample comprises around 28,000 clones, roughly 80% of which are singletons, and approximately 17% rests with the top ten. The sequencing used PBMCs, collected from a glioma patient whose treatment included an IDH1 peptide vaccine. The origin of the receptors is a woman aged 30 to 39 with glioma.

About this clone itself: An end of the junction differs from the germline gene, which may be a read error. V and J are TRBV7-7 and TRBJ2-5; TRBD1 agrees at 8 bases. CDR1 SSHAT and CDR2 FNYEAQ come from the germline V gene (reference sequence). The CDR3 totals 14 residues. This CDR3 is CASSPDRGAETQYF. As DNA, the CDR3 is TGTGCTAGCAGCCCAGACAGGGGCGCAGAGACCCAGTACTTC. Complete variable domain (other parts from reference TRBV7-7 and TRBJ2-5): GAGVSQSPRYKVTKRGQDVTLRCDPISSHATLYWYQQALGQGPEFLTYFNYEAQPDKSGLPSDRFSAERPEGSISTLTIQRTEQRDSAMYRCASSPDRGAETQYFGPGTRLLVL.

The chain recombines TRBV27 with TRBJ2-1; D gene unclear. V was pared by 5 bases and J by 6 bases, with 14 bases between. Germline CDR1 and CDR2: MNHEY and SMNVEV (reference sequence). The CDR3 has 14 amino acids. CDR3 amino acids: CASSERPASNEQFF. The CDR3 bases are TGTGCCAGCAGTGAGAGGCCAGCCTCCAATGAGCAGTTCTTC.

Concerning this clone itself: Compared with germline, one end of the junction differs, possibly owing to a read error. V is TRBV4-2 and J is TRBJ1-2, with 11 bases that match TRBD1. The CDR3 length is 15 residues. Per the germline V gene, CDR1 is LGHNA and CDR2 is YNFKEQ. This CDR3 is CASSQGTGGFYDYTF. CDR3 DNA: TGTGCCAGCAGCCAGGGGACAGGGGGTTTCTATGACTACACCTTT.

As regards this clone: Other DNA sequences within the sample encode an identical CDR3. J is TRBJ2-5 and V is TRBV2; D gene unclear. This CDR3 comprises 10 residues. Trimming removed 6 bases from V and 2 bases from J, with 1 base in between. Germline V lookup: CDR1 SNHLY, CDR2 FYNNEI. DNA of the CDR3: TGTGCCAGCAGGCAAGAGACCCAGTACTTC. Protein product: CASRQETQYF.

This chain connects TRBV29-1 to TRBJ2-3; TRBD2 might be the D (7 bases). This CDR3 is 15 amino acids long. Looked up from germline, CDR1 is SQVTM and CDR2 is ANQGSEA. The V and J ends lost 0 bases and 4 bases respectively, with 14 bases between them. CDR3 bases: TGCAGCGTTGAAGATTTTGGGGGGGCCCCAGATACGCAGTATTTT. It specifies CSVEDFGGAPDTQYF.

The V and J genes are TRBV4-3 and TRBJ2-1, with 9 positions matching TRBD2. J was trimmed by 5 bases and V by 0 bases; bases with no gene match: 8. Germline CDR1 LGHNA, CDR2 YSLEER. This CDR3 has 17 residues. CDR3 residues: CASSQDTASGVNNEQFF. The DNA for the CDR3 is TGCGCCAGCAGCCAAGATACCGCTAGCGGGGTTAACAATGAGCAGTTCTTC.

The chain combines TRBV15 with TRBJ2-3, with 8 positions matching TRBD1. The trim removed 8 bases at V and 4 bases at J, leaving 11 bases unmatched. Germline V gene data show CDR1 as LNHNV and CDR2 as YYDKDF (reference sequence). The CDR3 is 15 amino acids. The CDR3 DNA reads as TGTGCCACCGACGCCGGGACAGGAGGACCAGATACGCAGTATTTT. Protein sequence: CATDAGTGGPDTQYF.

The chain recombines TRBV4-1 with TRBJ2-7; 13 nucleotides align to TRBD2. From germline, CDR1 is MGHRA and CDR2 YSYEKL. The CDR3 extends over 17 amino acids. The ends lost 2 bases at V and 1 base at J; junction bases unmatched: 5. The CDR3: CASSQRLAGGPSYEQYF. CDR3 DNA: TGCGCCAGCAGCCAACGACTAGCGGGGGGTCCTTCCTACGAGCAGTACTTC.

V is TRBV4-1 and J is TRBJ2-5; 8 bases align to TRBD2. This CDR3 is 15 amino acids long. V was pared by 8 bases and J by 2 bases, with 10 bases of the junction left unmatched. Germline V gene data show CDR1 as MGHRA and CDR2 as YSYEKL. The CDR3 DNA reads as TGCGCCAGCGGCGGGGGGAGAGTGGGGCAAGAGACCCAGTACTTC. Translating gives CASGGGRVGQETQYF.

V and J are TRBV18 and TRBJ1-6, with D perhaps TRBD1 (5 bases). Germline V CDR1 and CDR2: KGHSH, LQKENI. The CDR3 totals 15 residues. V dropped 3 bases and J dropped 7 bases, with 13 bases sitting between them. The CDR3 nucleotides are TGTGCCAGCTCACCTCGCGACAGATTCAATTCACCCCTCCACTTT. This encodes CASSPRDRFNSPLHF.

The table lists this clone with a count of one. The rearrangement links TRBV27 to TRBJ2-7; no reliable D call. V was trimmed by 3 bases and J by 3 bases, leaving 9 bases between them. CDR1 and CDR2 from the germline V gene are MNHEY and SMNVEV (reference sequence). CDR3 length: 13 residues. The chain's CDR3 is CASSFSANYEQYF. The CDR3 DNA sequence: TGTGCCAGCAGTTTCTCGGCCAACTACGAGCAGTACTTC.

The chain joins TRBV10-2 to TRBJ2-7; D assignment may be TRBD1 or TRBD2 (5 bases each). The V end lost 0 bases, the J end lost 4 bases, and 10 bases lay between the germline ends. The CDR3 loop spans 14 amino acids. The germline V gene has CDR1 WSHSY and CDR2 SAAADI. The CDR3 region has the DNA TGCGCCAGCAGTGAGTCGAGGGACGGATACGAGCAGTACTTC. It encodes CASSESRDGYEQYF.

The CDR3 is CASSQDPAGGIKETQYF. The CDR3 DNA reads TGCGCCAGCAGCCAAGACCCCGCGGGGGGAATAAAAGAGACCCAGTACTTC. The chain carries TRBV4-3 and TRBJ2-5; TRBD2 aligns across 8 bases. CDR1 and CDR2 (germline): LGHNA, YSLEER. CDR3 length: 17 amino acids. Trimming at V came to 0 bases and at J to 3 bases, leaving 9 bases not matched to a gene.

This clone was seen more than once but under ten times. The chain combines TRBV7-6 with TRBJ2-1; no firm D call. Trimming stripped 2 bases from V and 5 bases from J, with 10 bases between. Germline lookup yields CDR1 SGHVS and CDR2 FNYEAQ. The CDR3 is made up of 14 amino acids. The CDR3 coding sequence is TGTGCCAGCAGCTTATCCGAAAGCGACAATGAGCAGTTCTTC. It codes for CASSLSESDNEQFF.

The chain uses TRBV2 and TRBJ1-3; D is possibly TRBD1 (5 bases). V was cut by 4 bases and J by 0 bases, with 13 bases left in between. From germline, CDR1 is SNHLY and CDR2 FYNNEI. The CDR3 spans 16 residues. For the CDR3, the DNA is TGTGCCAGCAGTGGGGAGGGGTACTACTCTGGAAACACCATATATTTT. It encodes CASSGEGYYSGNTIYF.

This clone rates as medium-sized. This sample also contains other DNA sequences that code for the same CDR3. The V and J genes are TRBV10-1 and TRBJ1-1, with a possible D match to TRBD1 (6 bases). The CDR3 extends over 14 amino acids. The V gene's germline CDR1 is WNHNN and CDR2 SYGVQD (reference sequence). V was shortened by 5 bases and J by 1 base, with 11 bases between the two germline ends. CDR3 DNA sequence: TGCGCCAGCAGTCGGGACACTTCGAACACTGAAGCTTTCTTT. Its translation is CASSRDTSNTEAFF.

The rearrangement joins TRBV5-6 to TRBJ1-1, with D hard to call. The CDR3 has 13 amino acids. CDR1 SGHDT and CDR2 YYEEEE come from the germline V gene. With 0 bases removed from V and 7 bases from J, the gap between germline ends came to 10 bases. The CDR3 DNA follows: TGTGCCAGCAGCTTGGCTGGACTGCTTGAAGCTTTCTTT. Protein product: CASSLAGLLEAFF.

The rearrangement joins TRBV27 to TRBJ1-1; D call uncertain. V lost 6 bases and J lost 12, with 17 bases in between. Germline V gene lookup returns CDR1 MNHEY and CDR2 SMNVEV (reference sequence). The CDR3 runs to 12 residues. This CDR3 is CASRQHGEPTFF. The CDR3 DNA is TGTGCCAGCAGACAACACGGGGAGCCAACTTTCTTT.

This chain connects TRBV4-1 to TRBJ2-3; 10 bases are shared with TRBD2. CDR3 size: 15 residues. From germline, CDR1 is MGHRA and CDR2 YSYEKL. V dropped 4 bases and J dropped 5; count of bases not matched to a gene: 6. The CDR3 here is CASSRSGGRGDTQYF. CDR3 DNA: TGCGCCAGCAGCCGTAGCGGGGGGCGGGGAGATACGCAGTATTTT.

V gene TRBV4-1 combines with J gene TRBJ1-5, with unresolved D. The V end lost 0 bases, the J end lost 7 bases, and 16 bases lay between the germline ends. Germline CDR1 and CDR2: MGHRA and YSYEKL. CDR3 length: 16 residues. The CDR3 loop is CASSQDDLAQEQPQHF. The CDR3 bases are TGCGCCAGCAGCCAAGACGACTTAGCCCAAGAGCAGCCCCAGCATTTT.

The chain carries TRBV11-1 and TRBJ1-1; 7 bases match TRBD1. Germline values: CDR1 SGHAT, CDR2 FQDESV (reference sequence). Trimming at V came to 1 base and at J to 4 bases, leaving 3 bases not matched to a gene. The CDR3 extends over 14 amino acids. CDR3 nucleotides: TGTGCCAGCAGCTTAGGGGACAGTCCCACTGAAGCTTTCTTT. It yields the protein CASSLGDSPTEAFF.

V usage is TRBV29-1 and J usage is TRBJ2-5; 7 bases agree with TRBD2. The V and J ends lost 4 bases and 5 bases, in that order; junction bases with no gene match: 4. The CDR3 length is 12 residues. Germline V CDR1 and CDR2: SQVTM, ANQGSEA. The CDR3 loop is CSVVGGLETQYF. CDR3 DNA sequence: TGCAGCGTTGTGGGAGGGCTTGAGACCCAGTACTTC.

As DNA, the CDR3 is TGTGCCAGCAGCTTAGTTCAACTAGCAACTAATGAAAAACTGTTTTTT. Its protein is CASSLVQLATNEKLFF. The chain has TRBV7-9 and TRBJ1-4; no clear D gene. Looked up from germline, CDR1 is SEHNR and CDR2 is FQNEAQ (reference sequence). V lost 1 base to trimming and J lost 0 bases, with 9 bases between them. This CDR3 is built from 16 residues. The full variable domain, rest sourced from reference TRBV7-9 and TRBJ1-4, is DTGVSQNPRHKITKRGQNVTFRCDPISEHNRLYWYRQTLGQGPEFLTYFQNEAQLEKSRLLSDRFSAERPKGSFSTLEIQRTEQGDSAMYLCASSLVQLATNEKLFFGSGTQLSVL.

The V and J genes are TRBV15 and TRBJ2-7, with D perhaps TRBD1 (5 bases). CDR1 and CDR2 from the germline V gene are LNHNV and YYDKDF (reference sequence). This CDR3 spans 15 amino acids. The V end lost 1 base, the J end lost 0 bases, and 10 bases lay between the germline ends. The CDR3 DNA follows: TGTGCCACCAGCAGAGCCCCTGACAGCTCCTACGAGCAGTACTTC. As protein: CATSRAPDSSYEQYF.

This clone has a single count. The chain couples TRBV13 to TRBJ1-1, with 12 nucleotides matching TRBD1. After removal of 5 bases from V and 1 base from J, the junction contained 26 bases not matched to a gene. Per germline, CDR1 PRHDT and CDR2 FYEKMQ (reference sequence). This CDR3 region has 23 residues. DNA of the CDR3: TGTGCCAGCAGCACCAGCTTAACATCGATGCGGTGGGGGACAGGGGGCGGGAACACTGAAGCTTTCTTT. Translating it yields CASSTSLTSMRWGTGGGNTEAFF.

The V and J genes are TRBV12-5 and TRBJ2-1; a weak D match, TRBD2 (5 bases). Trimming shortened V by 3 bases and J by 3 bases, and 21 bases separated the two germline ends. The CDR3 runs 18 residues. Per germline, CDR1 LGHNT and CDR2 FRNRAP. For the CDR3, the DNA is TGTGCTAGTGGTTTTGAGGTCTACCAGCGGTTCGACTACAATGAGCAGTTCTTC. This encodes CASGFEVYQRFDYNEQFF. Filled out from reference TRBV12-5 and TRBJ2-1, the complete variable domain reads DARVTQTPRHKVTEMGQEVTMRCQPILGHNTVFWYRQTMMQGLELLAYFRNRAPLDDSGMPKDRFSAEMPDATLATLKIQPSEPRDSAVYFCASGFEVYQRFDYNEQFFGPGTRLTVL.

The table lists this clone with a count of one. The chain couples TRBV4-1 to TRBJ2-1, with D uncertain. V was trimmed by 1 base and J by 7 bases, leaving 8 bases between them. Germline lookup yields CDR1 MGHRA and CDR2 YSYEKL. This CDR3 comprises 13 residues. The CDR3 spells CASSQAAANEQFF. In DNA form, the CDR3 reads TGCGCCAGCAGCCAAGCGGCTGCAAATGAGCAGTTCTTC.